This T cell receptor beta chain is from a study of blood T cell repertoires in COVID-19. Germline V gives CDR1 SGHNT, CDR2 YYREEE (reference sequence). Germline trimming cut 4 bases from V and 2 bases from J; bases unmatched to any gene: 5. The CDR3 has 15 residues. The sample holds one count of this clone. Using immunoSEQ multiplex PCR, the repertoire was profiled, and TCRdb retains in-frame clones only, with some absent. The sample has some 250,000 clones, under 90% seen once. The sample comprised peripheral blood. This receptor was taken from a woman aged 55-70 years with active or convalescent COVID-19. V gene TRBV5-4 combines with J gene TRBJ2-5; 10 bases are shared with TRBD1. CDR3 loop: CASSLGQGPQETQYF. The CDR3, as DNA: TGTGCCAGCAGCCTGGGACAGGGGCCTCAAGAGACCCAGTACTTC.